The source of this T cell receptor beta chain is a study of PD-L1 blockade in urothelial cancer. Study-wide context: Timepoints chosen for blood analysis were 3 weeks (second dose) and 6 weeks after treatment start. Blood-derived samples held a median roughly 150,000 T cells. Study outcomes and limitations: A below-median TCR clonality in blood before treatment predicted better survival. For durable-benefit patients, tumor-associated blood clones expanded more at 3 weeks.

As to time point: peripheral blood 6 weeks after treatment start. The CDR3 sequence is 19 residues long. On this clone: Its antigen is unknown.

Measured with immunoSEQ multiplex PCR; TCRdb has only the in-frame clones, and not every one. The sample gives some 120,000 clones, roughly 91% of which show up once; 1.7% is in the top ten. This receptor was obtained from a man in his sixties with urothelial cancer. The chain is built from TRBV21-1 and TRBJ1-6; the D call TRBD1 from the table was never checked on the DNA. TRBV21-1 represents a pseudogene. This specimen was PBMCs, taken around atezolizumab (anti-PD-L1) treatment. This CDR3 reads CASSKGRDTVVSYNSPLHF. Here the CDR3 DNA reads TGTGCCAGCAGCAAAGGTAGGGACACAGTGGTCTCCTATAATTCACCCCTCCACTTT.